The next 2 T cell receptor beta chains were all read from a single sample in a study of cytomegalovirus exposure and HLA in healthy donors. The PCR used 60 Vbeta and 13 Jbeta primers. Assay: immunoSEQ multiplex PCR; the TCRdb copy retains only in-frame clones and omits some. The table lists fewer than 150,000 clones, around 66% of them singletons. Material for sequencing was PBMCs. The receptors here all came from a young man in good health and CMV-seropositive.

The chain links TRBV5-1 to TRBJ2-7, with 7 bases aligning to TRBD1. CDR3 size: 13 residues. Per the germline V gene, CDR1 is SGHRS and CDR2 is YFSETQ. V dropped 5 bases and J dropped 2; count of bases not matched to a gene: 4. The CDR3 nucleotides read TGCGCCAGCAGAGACAGGGTAGCCTACGAGCAGTACGTC. Its protein is CASRDRVAYEQYV.

The chain carries TRBV5-6 and TRBJ1-2, with D perhaps TRBD1 (5 bases). The CDR3 covers 12 residues. The V and J ends lost 4 bases and 8 bases respectively, with 12 bases between them. Per germline, CDR1 SGHDT and CDR2 YYEEEE. The CDR3 reads CASSRRTSGYTF. The CDR3 nucleotides are TGTGCCAGCAGCCGCAGGACAAGCGGCTACACCTTC.